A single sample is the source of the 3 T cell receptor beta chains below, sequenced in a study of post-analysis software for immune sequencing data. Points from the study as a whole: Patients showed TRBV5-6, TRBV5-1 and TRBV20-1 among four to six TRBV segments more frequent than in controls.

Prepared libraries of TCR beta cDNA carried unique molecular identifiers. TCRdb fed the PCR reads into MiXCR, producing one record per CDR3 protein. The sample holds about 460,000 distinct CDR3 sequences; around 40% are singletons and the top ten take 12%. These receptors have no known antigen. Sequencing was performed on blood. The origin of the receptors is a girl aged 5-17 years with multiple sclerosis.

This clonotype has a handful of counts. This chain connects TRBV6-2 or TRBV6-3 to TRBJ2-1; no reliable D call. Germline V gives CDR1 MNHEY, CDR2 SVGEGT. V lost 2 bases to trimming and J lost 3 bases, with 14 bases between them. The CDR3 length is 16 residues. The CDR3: CASSYLHPTLYNEQFF. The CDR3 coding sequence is TGTGCCAGCAGTTACCTTCACCCTACGCTCTACAATGAGCAGTTCTTC.

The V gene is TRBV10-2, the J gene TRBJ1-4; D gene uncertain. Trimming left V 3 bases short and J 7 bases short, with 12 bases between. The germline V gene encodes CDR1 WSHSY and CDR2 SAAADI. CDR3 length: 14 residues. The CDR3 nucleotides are TGCGCCAGCAGTGATTTTGGGATGCGTGAAAAACTGTTTTTT. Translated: CASSDFGMREKLFF.

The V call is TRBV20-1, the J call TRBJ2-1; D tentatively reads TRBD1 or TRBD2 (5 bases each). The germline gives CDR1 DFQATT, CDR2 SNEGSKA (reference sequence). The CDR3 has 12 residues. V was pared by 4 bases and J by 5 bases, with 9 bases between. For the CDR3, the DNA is TGCAGTGCTATGGGACCGCACAATGAGCAGTTCTTC. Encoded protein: CSAMGPHNEQFF.